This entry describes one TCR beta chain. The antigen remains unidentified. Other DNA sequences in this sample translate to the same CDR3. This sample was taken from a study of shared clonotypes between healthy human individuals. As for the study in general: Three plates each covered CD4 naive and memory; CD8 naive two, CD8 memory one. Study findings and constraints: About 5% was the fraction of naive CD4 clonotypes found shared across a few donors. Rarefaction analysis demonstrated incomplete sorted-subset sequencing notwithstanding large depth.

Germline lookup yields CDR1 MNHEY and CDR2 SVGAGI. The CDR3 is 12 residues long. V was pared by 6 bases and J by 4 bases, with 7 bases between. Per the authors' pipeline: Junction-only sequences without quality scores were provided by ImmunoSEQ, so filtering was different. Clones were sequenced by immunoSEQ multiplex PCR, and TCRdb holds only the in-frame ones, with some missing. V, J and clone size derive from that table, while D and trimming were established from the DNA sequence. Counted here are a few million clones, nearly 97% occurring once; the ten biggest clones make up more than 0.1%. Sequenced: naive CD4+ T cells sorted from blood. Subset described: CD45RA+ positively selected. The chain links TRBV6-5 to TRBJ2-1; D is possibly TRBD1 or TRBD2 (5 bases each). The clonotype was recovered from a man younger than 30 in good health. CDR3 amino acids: CASRGVYNEQFF. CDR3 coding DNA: TGTGCCAGCAGGGGGGTTTACAATGAGCAGTTCTTC.